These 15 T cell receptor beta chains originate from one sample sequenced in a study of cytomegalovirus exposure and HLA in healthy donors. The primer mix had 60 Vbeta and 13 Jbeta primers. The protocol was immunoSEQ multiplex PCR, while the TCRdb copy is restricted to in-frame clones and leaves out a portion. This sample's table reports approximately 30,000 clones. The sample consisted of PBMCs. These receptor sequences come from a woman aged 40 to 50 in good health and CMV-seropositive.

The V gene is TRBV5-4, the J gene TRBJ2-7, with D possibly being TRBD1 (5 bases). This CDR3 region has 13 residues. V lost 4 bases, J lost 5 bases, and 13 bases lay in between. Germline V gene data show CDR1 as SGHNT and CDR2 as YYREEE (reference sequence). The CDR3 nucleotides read TGTGCCAGCAGCCTAAGCAGGGCTCACGAGCAGTACTTC. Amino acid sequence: CASSLSRAHEQYF.

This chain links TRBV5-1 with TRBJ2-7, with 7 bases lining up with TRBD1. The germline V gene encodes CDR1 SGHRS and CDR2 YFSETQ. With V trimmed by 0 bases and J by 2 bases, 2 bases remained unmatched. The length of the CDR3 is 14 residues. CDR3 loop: CASSLEGAAYEQYF. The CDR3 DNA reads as TGCGCCAGCAGCTTGGAGGGGGCGGCCTACGAGCAGTACTTC.

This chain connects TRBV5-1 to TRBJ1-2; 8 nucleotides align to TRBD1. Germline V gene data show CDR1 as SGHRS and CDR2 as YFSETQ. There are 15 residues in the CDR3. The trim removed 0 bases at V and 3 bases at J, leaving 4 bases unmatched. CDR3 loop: CASSLEQGADYGYTF. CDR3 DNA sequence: TGCGCCAGCAGCTTGGAGCAGGGGGCGGACTATGGCTACACCTTC.

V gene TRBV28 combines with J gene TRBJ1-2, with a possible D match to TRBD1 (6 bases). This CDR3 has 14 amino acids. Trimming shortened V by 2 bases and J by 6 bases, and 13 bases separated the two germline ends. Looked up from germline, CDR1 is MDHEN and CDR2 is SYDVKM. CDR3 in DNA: TGTGCCAGCAGTTTAATTTCAGGGGCGCATGGCTACACCTTC. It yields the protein CASSLISGAHGYTF.

The CDR3 nucleotides are TGTGCCAGCAGCACCAGGACTAGCTTCGAGCAGTACTTC. This encodes CASSTRTSFEQYF. This sequence joins TRBV5-4 and TRBJ2-7, with TRBD2 matching over 8 bases. Germline CDR1 reads SGHNT; CDR2 reads YYREEE (reference sequence). The CDR3 runs to 13 residues. The ends lost 4 bases at V and 6 bases at J; junction bases unmatched: 6.

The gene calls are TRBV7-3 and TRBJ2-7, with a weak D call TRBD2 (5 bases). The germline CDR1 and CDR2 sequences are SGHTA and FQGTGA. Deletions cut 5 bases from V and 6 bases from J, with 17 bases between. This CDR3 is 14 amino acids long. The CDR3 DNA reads TGTGCCAGCAGCCCCGTCGGCGGGCCGGGCGAGCAGTACTTC. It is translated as CASSPVGGPGEQYF.

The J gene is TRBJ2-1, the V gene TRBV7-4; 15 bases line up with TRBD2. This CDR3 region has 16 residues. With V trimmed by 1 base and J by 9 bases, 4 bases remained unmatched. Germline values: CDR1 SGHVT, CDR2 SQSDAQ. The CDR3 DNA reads TGTGCCAGCAGCTTAGGGACTAGCGGGAGGGCCGGTGAGCAGTTCTTC. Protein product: CASSLGTSGRAGEQFF. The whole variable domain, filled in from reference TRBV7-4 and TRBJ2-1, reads GAGVSQSPRYKVAKRGRDVALRCDSISGHVTLYWYRQTLGQGSEVLTYSQSDAQRDKSGRPSGRFSAERPERSVSTLKIQRTEQGDSAVYLCASSLGTSGRAGEQFFGPGTRLTVL.

In nucleotides, the CDR3 is TGTGCCATCAGACTAGCGGGAGGGGTTTCGGACACCGGGGAGCTGTTTTTT. It encodes CAIRLAGGVSDTGELFF. The chain couples TRBV10-3 to TRBJ2-2; 13 bases are a match to TRBD2. With 6 bases clipped from V and 3 bases from J, the junction kept 7 bases outside the gene matches. Germline CDR1 ENHRY, CDR2 SYGVKD. The CDR3 has 17 amino acids.

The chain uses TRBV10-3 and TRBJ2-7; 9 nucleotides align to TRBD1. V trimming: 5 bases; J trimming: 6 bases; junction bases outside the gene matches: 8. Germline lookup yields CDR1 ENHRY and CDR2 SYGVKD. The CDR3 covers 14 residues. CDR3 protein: CAISLPDRGGEQYF. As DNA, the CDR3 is TGTGCCATCAGTCTTCCCGACAGGGGGGGCGAGCAGTACTTC.

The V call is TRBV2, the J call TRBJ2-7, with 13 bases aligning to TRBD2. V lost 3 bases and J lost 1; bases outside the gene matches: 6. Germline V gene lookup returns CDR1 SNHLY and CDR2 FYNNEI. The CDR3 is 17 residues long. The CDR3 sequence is CASSDGTSGIFSYEQYF. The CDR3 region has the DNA TGTGCCAGCAGTGATGGGACTAGCGGGATCTTTTCCTACGAGCAGTACTTC.

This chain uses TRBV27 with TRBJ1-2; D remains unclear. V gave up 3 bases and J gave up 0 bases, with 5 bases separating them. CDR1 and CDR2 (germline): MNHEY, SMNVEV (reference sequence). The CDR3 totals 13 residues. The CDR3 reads CASSLASNYGYTF. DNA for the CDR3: TGTGCCAGCAGTTTGGCATCTAACTATGGCTACACCTTC.

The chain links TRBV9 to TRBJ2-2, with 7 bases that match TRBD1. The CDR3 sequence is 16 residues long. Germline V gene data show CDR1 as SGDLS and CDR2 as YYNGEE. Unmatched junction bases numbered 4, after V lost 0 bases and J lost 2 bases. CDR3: CASSVVGTANTGELFF. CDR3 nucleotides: TGTGCCAGCAGCGTAGTGGGGACAGCCAACACCGGGGAGCTGTTTTTT.

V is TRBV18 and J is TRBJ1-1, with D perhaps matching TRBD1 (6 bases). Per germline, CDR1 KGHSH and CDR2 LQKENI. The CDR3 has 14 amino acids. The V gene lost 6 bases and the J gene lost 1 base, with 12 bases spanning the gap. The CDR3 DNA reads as TGTGCCAGCTCGCGAGAACAGGGGAACACTGAAGCTTTCTTT. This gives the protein CASSREQGNTEAFF.

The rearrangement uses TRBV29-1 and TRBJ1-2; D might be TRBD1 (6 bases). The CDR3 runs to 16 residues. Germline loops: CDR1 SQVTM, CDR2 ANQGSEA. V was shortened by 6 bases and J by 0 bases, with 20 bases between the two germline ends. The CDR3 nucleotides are TGCAGCGTCGATGGGGGCAGCCGAACCTCTAACTATGGCTACACCTTC. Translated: CSVDGGSRTSNYGYTF. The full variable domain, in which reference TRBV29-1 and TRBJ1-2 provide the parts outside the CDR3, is SAVISQKPSRDICQRGTSLTIQCQVDSQVTMMFWYRQQPGQSLTLIATANQGSEATYESGFVIDKFPISRPNLTFSTLTVSNMSPEDSSIYLCSVDGGSRTSNYGYTFGSGTRLTVV.

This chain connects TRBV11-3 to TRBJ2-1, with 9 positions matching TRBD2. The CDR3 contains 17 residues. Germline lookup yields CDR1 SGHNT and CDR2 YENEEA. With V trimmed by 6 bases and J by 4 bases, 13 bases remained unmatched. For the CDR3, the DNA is TGTGCCAGCAGTCCCGGGAAGACTAGCGGAGCATACAATGAGCAGTTCTTC. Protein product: CASSPGKTSGAYNEQFF.